The 30 T cell receptor beta chains below all came from one sample that was sequenced in a study of T-cell memory formation after mild COVID-19. TCRdb re-derived calls from the 5' RACE reads in MiXCR, one entry per CDR3 protein. The sample contains approximately 150,000 distinct CDR3 sequences, 15% to 20% of which appear only once. The sequencing sample was made of PBMCs or a T cell subset sorted from them (not recorded which). These receptors were taken from an adult woman who had mild COVID-19 (a few samples of this study predate the infection). Cell type and time point are not known.

There are a few counts of this clonotype. V usage is TRBV7-3 and J usage is TRBJ2-3; D call uncertain. Trimming took off 5 bases at V and 7 bases at J, with 13 bases between the two ends. Germline assignment: CDR1 SGHTA and CDR2 FQGTGA. CDR3 length equals 13 residues. The CDR3 nucleotides are TGTGCCAGCAGCCCAAATGTAGAGTATACGCAGTATTTT. Translation: CASSPNVEYTQYF.

This clonotype was detected a few times. This rearrangement joins TRBV6-5 to TRBJ2-7; TRBD1 aligns across 11 bases. The CDR3 runs 13 residues. Germline V gene sequence: CDR1 MNHEY, CDR2 SVGAGI. J was trimmed by 11 bases and V by 4 bases; bases with no gene match: 7. The CDR3 nucleotides are TGTGCCAGCAGTTTCCAACCGGGACAGGGGGAGTACTTC. Residues: CASSFQPGQGEYF.

Only one count was recorded for this clonotype. The V gene is TRBV10-3, the J gene TRBJ2-5; no firm D call. The CDR3 totals 13 residues. Germline CDR1 reads ENHRY; CDR2 reads SYGVKD. V was pared by 4 bases and J by 1 base, with 7 bases between. CDR3 in amino acids: CAISGSSQETQYF. The CDR3 bases are TGTGCCATCAGTGGTAGCTCCCAAGAGACCCAGTACTTC.

This clonotype was recorded a few times. In DNA form, the CDR3 reads TGTGCCAGCAGCCAAAGACTAGCGGGGGCGACCGGGGAGCTGTTTTTT. Translation: CASSQRLAGATGELFF. The chain uses TRBV7-6 and TRBJ2-2; the match to TRBD2 covers 12 bases. This CDR3 contains 16 residues. Germline values: CDR1 SGHVS, CDR2 FNYEAQ. The trim removed 5 bases at V and 5 bases at J, leaving 6 bases unmatched.

This clonotype was seen a handful of times. Here the CDR3 reads CATSGQSGYGYTF. The CDR3 nucleotides read TGTGCCACCAGCGGTCAGAGTGGCTATGGCTACACCTTC. This chain uses TRBV15 with TRBJ1-2; D ambiguous. The germline V and J ends were trimmed by 5 bases and 4 bases, with 11 bases remaining between them. Germline V gene lookup returns CDR1 LNHNV and CDR2 YYDKDF (reference sequence). The CDR3 runs to 13 residues.

The V call is TRBV10-2, the J call TRBJ2-5, with TRBD2 matching over 7 bases. This CDR3 is 13 amino acids long. V dropped 6 bases and J dropped 5; count of bases not matched to a gene: 6. Per the germline V gene, CDR1 is WSHSY and CDR2 is SAAADI. CDR3 in DNA: TGCGCCAGCAGGGCGGGAGTGGCGGAGACCCAGTACTTC. Translating it yields CASRAGVAETQYF.

This clonotype has more than one count but fewer than ten. The chain employs TRBV7-9 and TRBJ2-7; tentative D call: TRBD2 (6 bases). CDR3 length equals 13 residues. V gave up 5 bases and J gave up 0 bases, with 8 bases separating them. Germline CDR1 reads SEHNR; CDR2 reads FQNEAQ (reference sequence). For the CDR3, the DNA is TGTGCCAGCAGCAAGACTAGCTCCTACGAGCAGTACTTC. This encodes CASSKTSSYEQYF.

This clonotype has only a few counts. The chain has TRBV4-3 and TRBJ2-3; 9 bases agree with TRBD1. The CDR3 sequence is 16 residues long. V lost 4 bases to trimming and J lost 1 base; unmatched junction nucleotides: 6. Per the germline V gene, CDR1 is LGHNA and CDR2 is YSLEER. Here the CDR3 reads CASSPDRTGGTDTQYF. In nucleotides, the CDR3 is TGCGCCAGCAGCCCGGACCGGACAGGGGGCACAGATACGCAGTATTTT.

The chain has TRBV7-9 and TRBJ2-3; 7 bases map to TRBD2. V trimming: 5 bases; J trimming: 6 bases; junction bases outside the gene matches: 20. The germline V gene encodes CDR1 SEHNR and CDR2 FQNEAQ (reference sequence). The CDR3 is made up of 18 amino acids. The CDR3 here is CASSTLFMGGPGTDTQYF. The CDR3 DNA sequence: TGTGCCAGCAGCACACTGTTCATGGGAGGGCCAGGTACGGATACGCAGTATTTT.

This clonotype came up a few times. The V call is TRBV29-1, the J call TRBJ2-3; tentatively, D is TRBD1 (6 bases). The CDR3 length is 11 residues. Germline V CDR1 and CDR2: SQVTM, ANQGSEA. V lost 6 bases, J lost 6 bases, and 10 bases lay in between. The CDR3 bases are TGCAGCGTGCACAGGGTGGATACGCAGTATTTT. It codes for CSVHRVDTQYF.

The rearrangement joins TRBV5-1 to TRBJ2-7; D tentatively reads TRBD1 or TRBD2 (6 bases each). This CDR3 has 15 amino acids. CDR1 and CDR2 (germline): SGHRS, YFSETQ. Trimming removed 0 bases from V and 1 base from J, with 11 bases in between. This CDR3 is CASSLVAGHSYEQYF. The CDR3 DNA is TGCGCCAGCAGCTTGGTTGCGGGACATTCCTACGAGCAGTACTTC.

The rearrangement links TRBV6-2 or TRBV6-3 to TRBJ2-1, with D hard to call. The CDR3 sequence is 12 residues long. Germline values: CDR1 MNHEY, CDR2 SVGEGT. The V end was cut by 6 bases, the J end by 7 bases, with 10 bases between. CDR3 amino acids: CASSDATNEQFF. CDR3 coding DNA: TGTGCCAGCAGCGACGCAACAAATGAGCAGTTCTTC.

This clonotype was observed a few times. V and J are TRBV6-5 and TRBJ1-2; 7 nucleotides line up with TRBD1. The CDR3 has 15 amino acids. Germline V gene lookup returns CDR1 MNHEY and CDR2 SVGAGI. The V and J ends lost 2 bases and 2 bases, in that order; junction bases with no gene match: 5. CDR3 DNA sequence: TGTGCCAGCAGTTACAAACGGACAGGAAACTATGGCTACACCTTC. It is translated as CASSYKRTGNYGYTF.

The chain employs TRBV20-1 and TRBJ2-1; 15 bases match TRBD2. The CDR3 sequence is 15 residues long. V lost 3 bases and J lost 9; bases outside the gene matches: 6. The V gene's germline CDR1 is DFQATT and CDR2 SNEGSKA (reference sequence). This chain's CDR3 is CSASWTSGGESEQFF. The CDR3 DNA reads as TGCAGTGCTAGTTGGACTAGCGGGGGGGAAAGTGAGCAGTTCTTC.

This clonotype was observed a handful of times. The V gene is TRBV9, the J gene TRBJ2-1, with 9 positions matching TRBD2. Germline lookup yields CDR1 SGDLS and CDR2 YYNGEE. The CDR3 consists of 16 residues. The V gene end was trimmed by 2 bases and the J gene end by 4 bases; junction bases not matched to a gene: 7. CDR3 region: CASSVGILAGYNEQFF. Written as DNA, the CDR3 is TGTGCCAGCAGCGTGGGAATCCTAGCGGGATACAATGAGCAGTTCTTC.

This clonotype was seen many times. This chain uses TRBV9 with TRBJ2-5, with a possible D match to TRBD1 (5 bases). The CDR3 loop spans 12 amino acids. V lost 3 bases and J 4 bases, leaving 7 bases between the germline ends. Per the germline V gene, CDR1 is SGDLS and CDR2 is YYNGEE. CDR3 bases: TGTGCCAGCAGCGCCACAGGAGAGACCCAGTACTTC. Translated: CASSATGETQYF.

The chain employs TRBV14 and TRBJ2-7, with D perhaps given as TRBD1 or TRBD2 (5 bases each). Per the germline V gene, CDR1 is SGHDN and CDR2 is FVKESK. The CDR3 totals 13 residues. The V end was cut by 3 bases, the J end by 7 bases, with 13 bases between. Here the CDR3 DNA reads TGTGCCAGCAGCCAGAATCAGGGACGGGAGCAGTACTTC. Protein: CASSQNQGREQYF.

The chain recombines TRBV4-2 with TRBJ2-3, with 7 positions matching TRBD2. The CDR3 covers 16 residues. Germline-derived CDR1 and CDR2 are LGHNA and YNFKEQ. J gave up 1 base and V 1 base, and 5 bases lay outside the gene matches. In nucleotides, the CDR3 is TGTGCCAGCAGCCAAGGAGGGGCGGGGGGCACAGATACGCAGTATTTT. Protein sequence: CASSQGGAGGTDTQYF.

The chain employs TRBV5-1 and TRBJ2-3; TRBD1 matches at 9 bases. V dropped 0 bases and J dropped 8; count of bases not matched to a gene: 1. CDR1 is SGHRS and CDR2 is YFSETQ in the germline V gene. The CDR3 has 13 residues. The CDR3 DNA is TGCGCCAGCAGCTTGGAGGGACAGGGTACGCAGTATTTT. Amino acids: CASSLEGQGTQYF.

This clonotype appeared a few times. The chain uses TRBV4-3 and TRBJ2-1; D unclear. V was cut by 0 bases and J by 8 bases, with 14 bases left in between. From germline, CDR1 is LGHNA and CDR2 YSLEER. The CDR3 length is 15 residues. The CDR3 is CASSQDPAPGYEQFF. Written as DNA, the CDR3 is TGCGCCAGCAGCCAAGATCCCGCCCCGGGCTATGAGCAGTTCTTC.

The rearrangement joins TRBV29-1 to TRBJ2-2; 9 bases map to TRBD1. This CDR3 region has 14 residues. V was clipped by 8 bases and J by 6 bases; unmatched bases: 10. Germline CDR1 reads SQVTM; CDR2 reads ANQGSEA. CDR3 sequence: CSYSRDRVPGELFF. In DNA form, the CDR3 reads TGCAGCTACAGCCGGGACAGGGTCCCCGGGGAGCTGTTTTTT.

The chain couples TRBV7-3 to TRBJ2-1; 12 nucleotides match TRBD1. Germline V gives CDR1 SGHTA, CDR2 FQGTGA. V was clipped by 1 base and J by 10 bases; unmatched bases: 8. The CDR3 has 16 residues. CDR3 coding DNA: TGTGCCAGCAGCTTAAATCCGGGACAGGGGGCAGGAGAGCAGTTCTTC. Amino acids: CASSLNPGQGAGEQFF.

The sample holds a few counts of this clonotype. Here the CDR3 reads CASSLQRPSEQYF. The CDR3 DNA follows: TGCGCCAGCAGCTTGCAGCGACCCTCCGAGCAGTACTTC. This rearrangement joins TRBV5-1 to TRBJ2-7; D not certain. The germline V gene has CDR1 SGHRS and CDR2 YFSETQ. The CDR3 runs to 13 residues. Trimming cost V 1 base and J 6 bases, with 11 bases left between them.

The chain combines TRBV4-2 with TRBJ2-1, with D uncertain. Germline V CDR1 and CDR2: LGHNA, YNFKEQ. There are 14 residues in the CDR3. V was cut by 4 bases and J by 5 bases, with 12 bases left in between. The CDR3 nucleotides read TGTGCCAGCAGCCGGGCGACTGGGAACAATGAGCAGTTCTTC. Its translation is CASSRATGNNEQFF.

This clonotype has a count of ten or more. This sequence joins TRBV7-9 and TRBJ2-7; 11 positions agree with TRBD1. CDR3 length: 14 amino acids. V was clipped by 5 bases and J by 3 bases; unmatched bases: 3. Per the germline V gene, CDR1 is SEHNR and CDR2 is FQNEAQ (reference sequence). The CDR3 nucleotides are TGTGCCAGCAGCCCGGGACAGGGGGTCTACGAGCAGTACTTC. This translates into CASSPGQGVYEQYF.

The rearrangement joins TRBV4-3 to TRBJ2-1, with 8 bases that match TRBD2. Germline loops: CDR1 LGHNA, CDR2 YSLEER. The CDR3 covers 21 residues. Unmatched junction bases numbered 21, after V lost 0 bases and J lost 5 bases. CDR3 DNA: TGCGCCAGCAGCCAAGAGTCGCACCGTGGCAGGGTTGGGACTAGAGACAATGAGCAGTTCTTC. Its protein product is CASSQESHRGRVGTRDNEQFF.

The chain uses TRBV19 and TRBJ2-5; 8 bases align to TRBD1. The CDR3 has 14 amino acids. J gave up 9 bases and V 6 bases, and 12 bases lay outside the gene matches. Germline CDR1 LNHDA, CDR2 SQIVND (reference sequence). In DNA, the CDR3 is TGTGCCAGTAGCATGGGACAGGCCTTGGTTGCCCAGTACTTC. It encodes CASSMGQALVAQYF.

There are a few counts of this clonotype. This chain links TRBV6-5 with TRBJ2-7; D ambiguous. The germline V gene encodes CDR1 MNHEY and CDR2 SVGAGI. Trimming cost V 2 bases and J 2 bases, with 1 base left between them. The CDR3 has 11 residues. The CDR3: CASSYAYEQYF. DNA of the CDR3: TGTGCCAGCAGTTACGCCTACGAGCAGTACTTC.

The rearrangement joins TRBV30 to TRBJ2-5; no definite D call. V dropped 0 bases and J dropped 12 bases, with 14 bases sitting between them. Germline lookup yields CDR1 GTSNPN and CDR2 SVGIG (reference sequence). CDR3 size: 12 residues. The CDR3 coding sequence is TGTGCCTGGAGTGTACAAGTCGGATCTAAGTACTTC. Amino acid sequence: CAWSVQVGSKYF.

This clonotype was detected ten times or more. The rearrangement uses TRBV6-6 and TRBJ2-5; 7 bases fit TRBD2. The CDR3 consists of 14 residues. Germline V gene data show CDR1 as MNHNY and CDR2 as SVGAGI (reference sequence). Losses at the gene ends were 1 base for V and 2 bases for J; bases not matched to a gene: 1. CDR3 nucleotide sequence: TGTGCCAGCAGTTACTTCGGGGGGCAAGAGACCCAGTACTTC. Translation gives CASSYFGGQETQYF.